These 25 T cell receptor beta chains came from one sample sequenced in a study of cytomegalovirus exposure and HLA in healthy donors. Data came from immunoSEQ multiplex PCR; TCRdb stores just in-frame clones and leaves some out. Of about 130,000 clones listed, about 88% are singletons. The sample comprised PBMCs. Every receptor here comes from a man between 25 and 39 years old in good health and CMV-seronegative.

The rearrangement uses TRBV5-6 and TRBJ1-2; tentatively, D is TRBD1 (5 bases). CDR1 SGHDT and CDR2 YYEEEE come from the germline V gene. The V end was cut by 1 base, the J end by 4 bases, with 8 bases between. The CDR3 runs to 13 residues. The DNA for the CDR3 is TGTGCCAGCAGCTTGCGGCAGGGCTATGGCTACACCTTC. This gives the protein CASSLRQGYGYTF.

The V and J genes are TRBV5-6 and TRBJ1-1; D perhaps matches TRBD1 (5 bases). The CDR3 contains 15 residues. V shed 0 bases and J shed 5 bases, with 14 bases lying between them. CDR1 is SGHDT and CDR2 is YYEEEE in the germline V gene. The CDR3 is CASSLVFRGNTEAFF. The CDR3, as DNA: TGTGCCAGCAGCTTGGTCTTCCGGGGGAATACTGAAGCTTTCTTT.

This chain connects TRBV9 to TRBJ1-1; perhaps TRBD1 as D (6 bases). The CDR3 covers 13 residues. Between the trimmed V and J ends, which lost 0 bases and 4 bases, there was a span of 7 bases. Germline CDR1 is SGDLS and CDR2 is YYNGEE. The DNA for the CDR3 is TGTGCCAGCAGCGTAGGGGGGCCCACTGAAGCTTTCTTT. It yields the protein CASSVGGPTEAFF.

CDR3 DNA: TGTGCCAGCAGCGTAGAACTAGTCGGCTACAATGAGCAGTTCTTC. As protein: CASSVELVGYNEQFF. The V gene is TRBV9, the J gene TRBJ2-1, with TRBD2 as a possible D gene (5 bases). Germline V gene lookup returns CDR1 SGDLS and CDR2 YYNGEE. The V end lost 0 bases, the J end lost 3 bases, and 10 bases lay between the germline ends. CDR3 size: 15 residues.

The chain uses TRBV27 and TRBJ1-1; 10 positions match TRBD1. V dropped 8 bases and J dropped 4; count of bases not matched to a gene: 10. This CDR3 is 15 amino acids long. CDR1 is MNHEY and CDR2 is SMNVEV in the germline V gene (reference sequence). CDR3 protein: CASAPRRDRGTEAFF. The CDR3 DNA follows: TGTGCCAGCGCACCCCGCCGGGACAGGGGCACTGAAGCTTTCTTT.

J is TRBJ1-5 and V is TRBV5-6, with 7 bases that match TRBD1. Germline V lookup: CDR1 SGHDT, CDR2 YYEEEE. V dropped 2 bases and J dropped 6; count of bases not matched to a gene: 5. The CDR3 is made up of 14 amino acids. CDR3 residues: CASSLTGTAQPQHF. CDR3 bases: TGTGCCAGCAGCTTAACAGGGACAGCTCAGCCCCAGCATTTT.

The V call is TRBV4-3, the J call TRBJ2-7, with 8 bases aligning to TRBD1. J lost 5 bases, V lost 0 bases, and 6 bases had no gene match. This CDR3 region has 15 residues. Looked up from germline, CDR1 is LGHNA and CDR2 is YSLEER. The CDR3 DNA is TGCGCCAGCAGCCAAGAGGACAGGGCGTCTGACGAGCAGTACTTC. Amino acids: CASSQEDRASDEQYF.

V gene TRBV5-1 combines with J gene TRBJ2-7; 9 nucleotides agree with TRBD1. The ends lost 5 bases at V and 6 bases at J; junction bases unmatched: 15. Germline V gives CDR1 SGHRS, CDR2 YFSETQ. The CDR3 is 16 amino acids. CDR3 loop: CASSRTGTGYESEQYF. CDR3 nucleotide sequence: TGCGCCAGCAGTCGCACTGGGACAGGGTATGAGAGCGAGCAGTACTTC.

The chain joins TRBV27 to TRBJ2-7; 11 bases are a match to TRBD1. Germline assignment: CDR1 MNHEY and CDR2 SMNVEV (reference sequence). J was trimmed by 4 bases and V by 4 bases; bases with no gene match: 9. The CDR3 totals 16 residues. The CDR3 loop reads CASSSSRGQGEYEQYF. The CDR3 DNA sequence: TGTGCCAGCAGTTCTTCCCGGGGACAGGGGGAGTACGAGCAGTACTTC.

V is TRBV4-2 and J is TRBJ2-5, with 9 bases fitting TRBD2. The CDR3 runs 16 residues. Germline V gives CDR1 LGHNA, CDR2 YNFKEQ. Germline trimming cut 3 bases from V and 5 bases from J; bases unmatched to any gene: 10. CDR3 sequence (DNA): TGTGCCAGCAGCCAGATTAGCGGGAGTGCGTGGGAGACCCAGTACTTC. Protein: CASSQISGSAWETQYF.

The chain is built from TRBV23-1 and TRBJ1-1; D may be TRBD1 (5 bases). TRBV23-1 is labeled an ORF, and its function is uncertain. V was pared by 1 base and J by 5 bases, with 8 bases between. The CDR3 has 13 residues. CDR3 in DNA: TGCGCCAGCAGTCAATTAGGGGTTACTGAAGCTTTCTTT. Amino acid sequence: CASSQLGVTEAFF.

The rearrangement uses TRBV11-3 and TRBJ2-5; tentatively, D is TRBD2 (5 bases). The germline V gene encodes CDR1 SGHNT and CDR2 YENEEA. The CDR3 covers 15 residues. V lost 8 bases, J lost 0 bases, and 16 bases lay in between. Here the CDR3 DNA reads TGTGCCAGCCGACTGGGGAGCTCGGACCAAGAGACCCAGTACTTC. It translates to CASRLGSSDQETQYF.

V and J are TRBV5-1 and TRBJ2-3; 7 bases are shared with TRBD2. The V and J ends lost 2 bases and 1 base, in that order; junction bases with no gene match: 16. CDR1 and CDR2 (germline): SGHRS, YFSETQ. CDR3 length: 19 residues. The CDR3 DNA reads TGCGCCAGCAGCTTAGGGGCGGGAGCTCTCCCGGCGGGCACAGATACGCAGTATTTT. This gives the protein CASSLGAGALPAGTDTQYF. Full variable domain (outside the CDR3, taken from reference TRBV5-1 and TRBJ2-3): KAGVTQTPRYLIKTRGQQVTLSCSPISGHRSVSWYQQTPGQGLQFLFEYFSETQRNKGNFPGRFSGRQFSNSRSEMNVSTLELGDSALYLCASSLGAGALPAGTDTQYFGPGTRLTVL.

The V and J genes are TRBV5-1 and TRBJ2-3; the match to TRBD2 covers 10 bases. Germline lookup yields CDR1 SGHRS and CDR2 YFSETQ. CDR3 length: 16 residues. J was trimmed by 4 bases and V by 2 bases; bases with no gene match: 7. The CDR3 sequence: CASSLLLAGVSDTQYF. The CDR3, as DNA: TGCGCCAGCAGCTTACTCCTAGCGGGAGTGTCAGATACGCAGTATTTT.

This rearrangement joins TRBV7-8 to TRBJ1-4; a possible D gene is TRBD1 (6 bases). This CDR3 spans 15 amino acids. CDR1 SGHVS and CDR2 FQNEAQ come from the germline V gene. V lost 3 bases to trimming and J lost 4 bases, with 12 bases between them. In DNA form, the CDR3 reads TGTGCCAGCAGCTTCTCGGCAGGGGATAATGAAAAACTGTTTTTT. It specifies CASSFSAGDNEKLFF.

The chain couples TRBV5-1 to TRBJ2-3; D is uncertain. This CDR3 is 15 amino acids long. Germline values: CDR1 SGHRS, CDR2 YFSETQ. V lost 2 bases, J lost 4 bases, and 14 bases lay in between. CDR3 coding DNA: TGCGCCAGCAGCTTCAGTTTTGGTGATTCAGATACGCAGTATTTT. Translating gives CASSFSFGDSDTQYF.

The gene calls are TRBV18 and TRBJ1-6, with 7 bases aligning to TRBD1. Looked up from germline, CDR1 is KGHSH and CDR2 is LQKENI. This CDR3 contains 18 residues. Trimming took 3 bases from V and 8 from J; bases not matched to a gene: 16. The CDR3 here is CASSPVGLTGIADSPLHF. The CDR3 nucleotides read TGTGCCAGCTCACCGGTCGGTCTGACAGGGATCGCCGATTCACCCCTCCACTTT.

CDR3 sequence: CASSLLAGGGEQFF. CDR3 bases: TGTGCCAGTAGTCTGCTAGCGGGAGGAGGTGAGCAGTTCTTC. This sequence joins TRBV19 and TRBJ2-1, with 11 positions matching TRBD2. Germline values: CDR1 LNHDA, CDR2 SQIVND (reference sequence). The length of the CDR3 is 14 residues. V lost 5 bases, J lost 9 bases, and 6 bases stayed unmatched.

This clone is a singleton in its sample. The chain is built from TRBV6-5 and TRBJ2-7; TRBD2 aligns across 8 bases. Germline assignment: CDR1 MNHEY and CDR2 SVGAGI. The trim removed 5 bases at V and 4 bases at J, leaving 4 bases unmatched. The CDR3 is made up of 13 amino acids. CDR3 DNA sequence: TGTGCCAGCAGTCGTACTAGCGGTTACGAGCAGTACTTC. This gives the protein CASSRTSGYEQYF.

The chain couples TRBV7-9 to TRBJ2-2, with 11 positions matching TRBD2. J gave up 9 bases and V 2 bases, and 8 bases lay outside the gene matches. The CDR3 spans 16 residues. Germline values: CDR1 SEHNR, CDR2 FQNEAQ (reference sequence). CDR3 residues: CASSLWELAGVRELFF. CDR3 nucleotides: TGTGCCAGCAGCTTATGGGAACTAGCGGGAGTTCGGGAGCTGTTTTTT.

This chain connects TRBV4-1 to TRBJ1-2; D ambiguous. The CDR3 has 16 amino acids. V was cut by 3 bases and J by 8 bases, with 22 bases left in between. The V gene's germline CDR1 is MGHRA and CDR2 YSYEKL. The CDR3 is CASSQVTSEGGRGYTF. The CDR3 coding sequence is TGCGCCAGCAGCCAGGTCACTTCTGAAGGCGGTCGAGGCTACACCTTC.

The CDR3 coding sequence is TGCGCCAGCAGCTTAGGAGCGGGAAGCTCCTACAATGAGCAGTTCTTC. Encoded protein: CASSLGAGSSYNEQFF. This sequence joins TRBV5-1 and TRBJ2-1, with 7 bases that match TRBD2. The CDR3 totals 16 residues. The ends lost 2 bases at V and 0 bases at J; junction bases unmatched: 5. Per germline, CDR1 SGHRS and CDR2 YFSETQ.

The chain combines TRBV15 with TRBJ2-3; TRBD2 matches 8 bases. CDR1 is LNHNV, CDR2 YYDKDF, per germline (reference sequence). The CDR3 spans 17 residues. V was pared by 2 bases and J by 0 bases, with 7 bases of the junction left unmatched. This chain's CDR3 is CATSRYIAGTSTDTQYF. In nucleotides, the CDR3 is TGTGCCACCAGCAGATACATAGCGGGGACTAGCACAGATACGCAGTATTTT.

The chain couples TRBV6-1 to TRBJ2-7; D might be TRBD1 (6 bases). The CDR3 length is 14 residues. V dropped 8 bases and J dropped 1 base, with 15 bases sitting between them. CDR1 and CDR2 from the germline V gene are MNHNS and SASEGT. The CDR3 region has the DNA TGTGCCAGCTACTCCGGGACACAATCCTACGAGCAGTACTTC. Its protein product is CASYSGTQSYEQYF.

This chain connects TRBV7-2 to TRBJ2-7, with D possibly being TRBD2 (5 bases). The CDR3 totals 16 residues. V dropped 3 bases and J dropped 3 bases, with 18 bases sitting between them. The germline CDR1 and CDR2 sequences are SGHTA and FQGNSA. Written as DNA, the CDR3 is TGTGCCAGCAGCTTCCGAGCGGACCAGGTTAGCTACGAGCAGTACTTC. Protein: CASSFRADQVSYEQYF.